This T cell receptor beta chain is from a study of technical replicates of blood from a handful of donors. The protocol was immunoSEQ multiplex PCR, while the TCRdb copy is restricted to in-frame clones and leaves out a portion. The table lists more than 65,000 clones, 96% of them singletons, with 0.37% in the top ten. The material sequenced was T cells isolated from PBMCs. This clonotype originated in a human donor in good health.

The chain's CDR3 is CASSLFLDRDPFF. The CDR3, as DNA: TGTGCCAGCAGCCTATTTCTGGACAGGGATCCTTTCTTT. The gene calls are TRBV5-4 and TRBJ1-1; 8 nucleotides align to TRBD1. The CDR3 totals 13 residues. Germline loops: CDR1 SGHNT, CDR2 YYREEE (reference sequence). The J segment lost 12 bases and the V segment lost 4 bases, leaving 11 bases of the junction unmatched.